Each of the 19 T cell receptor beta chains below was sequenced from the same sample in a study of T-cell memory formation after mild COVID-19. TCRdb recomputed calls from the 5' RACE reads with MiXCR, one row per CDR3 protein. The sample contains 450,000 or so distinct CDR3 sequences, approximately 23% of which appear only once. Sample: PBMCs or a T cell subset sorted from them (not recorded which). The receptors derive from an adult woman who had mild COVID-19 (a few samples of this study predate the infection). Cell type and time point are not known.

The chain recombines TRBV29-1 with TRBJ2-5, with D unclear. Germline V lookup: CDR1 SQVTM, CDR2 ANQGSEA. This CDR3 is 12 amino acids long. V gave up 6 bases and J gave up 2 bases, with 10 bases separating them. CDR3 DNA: TGCAGCGTCATAGGCTTACAAGAGACCCAGTACTTC. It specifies CSVIGLQETQYF.

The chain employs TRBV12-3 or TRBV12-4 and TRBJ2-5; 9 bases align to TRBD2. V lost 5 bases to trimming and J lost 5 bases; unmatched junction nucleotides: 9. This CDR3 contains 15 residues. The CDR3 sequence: CASSPTLAGWETQYF. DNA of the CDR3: TGTGCCAGCAGTCCCACCCTAGCGGGGTGGGAGACCCAGTACTTC.

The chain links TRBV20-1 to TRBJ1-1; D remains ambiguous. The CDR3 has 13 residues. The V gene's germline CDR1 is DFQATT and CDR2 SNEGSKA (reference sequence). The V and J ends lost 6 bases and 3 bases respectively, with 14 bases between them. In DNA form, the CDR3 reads TGCAGTGCCGGTGGGAGAAGGGACACTGAAGCTTTCTTT. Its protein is CSAGGRRDTEAFF.

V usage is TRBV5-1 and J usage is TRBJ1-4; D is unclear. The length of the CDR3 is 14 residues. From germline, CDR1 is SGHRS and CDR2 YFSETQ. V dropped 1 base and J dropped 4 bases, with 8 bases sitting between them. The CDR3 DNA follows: TGCGCCAGCAGCTTGACAGCGAATAATGAAAAACTGTTTTTT. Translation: CASSLTANNEKLFF.

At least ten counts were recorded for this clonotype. CDR3 sequence reads: CASSPGQYNSPLHF. The CDR3 nucleotides read TGTGCCAGCAGCCCAGGACAGTATAATTCACCCCTCCACTTT. The V call is TRBV12-3 or TRBV12-4, the J call TRBJ1-6, with D perhaps TRBD1 (6 bases). The CDR3 is 14 residues long. V lost 6 bases and J lost 4, with 10 bases in between.

This chain's CDR3 is CSATSGTFPFF. The CDR3 DNA reads as TGCAGTGCTACCTCGGGTACCTTTCCGTTTTTT. This chain connects TRBV20-1 to TRBJ2-2; no firm D call. Germline lookup yields CDR1 DFQATT and CDR2 SNEGSKA (reference sequence). This CDR3 is 11 amino acids long. Trimming shortened V by 4 bases and J by 16 bases, and 16 bases separated the two germline ends.

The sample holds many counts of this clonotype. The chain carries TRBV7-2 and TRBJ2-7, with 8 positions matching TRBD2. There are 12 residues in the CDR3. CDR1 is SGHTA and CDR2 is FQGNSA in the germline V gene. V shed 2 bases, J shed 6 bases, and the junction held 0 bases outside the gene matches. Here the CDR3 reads CASSLLAGEQYF. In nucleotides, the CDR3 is TGTGCCAGCAGCTTACTAGCGGGCGAGCAGTACTTC.

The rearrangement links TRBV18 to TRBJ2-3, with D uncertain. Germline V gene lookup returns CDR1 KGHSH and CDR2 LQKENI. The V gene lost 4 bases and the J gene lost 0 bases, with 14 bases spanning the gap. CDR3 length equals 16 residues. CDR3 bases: TGTGCCAGCTCACTCCGAGGACCTACTAGCACAGATACGCAGTATTTT. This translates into CASSLRGPTSTDTQYF.

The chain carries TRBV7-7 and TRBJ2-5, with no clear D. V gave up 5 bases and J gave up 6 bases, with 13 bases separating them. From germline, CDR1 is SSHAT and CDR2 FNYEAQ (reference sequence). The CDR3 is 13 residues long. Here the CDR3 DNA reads TGTGCCAGCAGCCCGGACCCGGAACAGACCCAGTACTTC. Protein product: CASSPDPEQTQYF.

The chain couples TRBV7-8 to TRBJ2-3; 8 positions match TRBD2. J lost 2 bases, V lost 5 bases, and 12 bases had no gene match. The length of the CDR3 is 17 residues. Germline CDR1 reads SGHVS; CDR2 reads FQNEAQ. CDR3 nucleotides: TGTGCCAGCAGCCGGTGGGGTAGCGGGACCCCCACAGATACGCAGTATTTT. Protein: CASSRWGSGTPTDTQYF.

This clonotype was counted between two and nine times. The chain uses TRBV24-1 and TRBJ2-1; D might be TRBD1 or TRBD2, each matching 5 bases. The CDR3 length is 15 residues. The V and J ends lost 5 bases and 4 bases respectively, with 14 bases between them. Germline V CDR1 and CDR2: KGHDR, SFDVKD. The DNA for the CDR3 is TGTGCCACCAGTGGTACGGGGCGAGGGTACAATGAGCAGTTCTTC. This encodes CATSGTGRGYNEQFF.

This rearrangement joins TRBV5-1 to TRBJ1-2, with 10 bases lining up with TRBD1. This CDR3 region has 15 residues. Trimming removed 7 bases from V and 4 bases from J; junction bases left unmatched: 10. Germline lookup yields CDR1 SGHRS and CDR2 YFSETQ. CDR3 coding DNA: TGCGCCAGCCGCGTGACAGGGGGCGTTCTCTATGGCTACACCTTC. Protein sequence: CASRVTGGVLYGYTF. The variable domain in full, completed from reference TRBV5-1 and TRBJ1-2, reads KAGVTQTPRYLIKTRGQQVTLSCSPISGHRSVSWYQQTPGQGLQFLFEYFSETQRNKGNFPGRFSGRQFSNSRSEMNVSTLELGDSALYLCASRVTGGVLYGYTFGSGTRLTVV.

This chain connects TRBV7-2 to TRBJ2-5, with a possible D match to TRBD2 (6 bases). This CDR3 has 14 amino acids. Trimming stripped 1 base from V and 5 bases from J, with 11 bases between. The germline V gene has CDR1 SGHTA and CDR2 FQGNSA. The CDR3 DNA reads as TGTGCCAGCAGCTTAGGAGCGGGTGGCGAGACCCAGTACTTC. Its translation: CASSLGAGGETQYF.

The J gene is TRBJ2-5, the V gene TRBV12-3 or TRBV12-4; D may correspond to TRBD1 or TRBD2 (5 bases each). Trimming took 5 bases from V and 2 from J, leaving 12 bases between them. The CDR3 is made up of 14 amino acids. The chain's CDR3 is CASSRRDGQETQYF. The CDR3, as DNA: TGTGCCAGCAGTCGCCGGGACGGGCAAGAGACCCAGTACTTC.

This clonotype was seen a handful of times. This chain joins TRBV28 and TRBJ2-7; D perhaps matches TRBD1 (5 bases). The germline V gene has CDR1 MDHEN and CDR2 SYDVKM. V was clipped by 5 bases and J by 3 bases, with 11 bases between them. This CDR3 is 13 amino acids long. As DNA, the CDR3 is TGTGCCAGCAGTGCTCCCAGGGACTACGAGCAGTACTTC. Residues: CASSAPRDYEQYF.

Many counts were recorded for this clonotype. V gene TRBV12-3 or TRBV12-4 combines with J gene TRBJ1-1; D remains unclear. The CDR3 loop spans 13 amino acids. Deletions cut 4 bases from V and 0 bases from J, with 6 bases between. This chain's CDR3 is CASSSQVNTEAFF. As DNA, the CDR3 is TGTGCCAGCAGTTCCCAGGTGAACACTGAAGCTTTCTTT.

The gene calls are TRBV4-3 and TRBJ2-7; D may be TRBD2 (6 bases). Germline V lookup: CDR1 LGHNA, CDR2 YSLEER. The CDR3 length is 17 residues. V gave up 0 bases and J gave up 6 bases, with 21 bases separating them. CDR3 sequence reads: CASSQDSTRGAFGEQYF. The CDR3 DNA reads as TGCGCCAGCAGCCAAGATTCTACGCGCGGGGCTTTTGGCGAGCAGTACTTC.

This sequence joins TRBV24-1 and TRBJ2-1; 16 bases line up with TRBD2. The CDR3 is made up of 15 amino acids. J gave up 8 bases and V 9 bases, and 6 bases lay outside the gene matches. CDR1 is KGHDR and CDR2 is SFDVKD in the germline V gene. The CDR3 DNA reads TGTGCCACCGGGGGGACTAGCGGGAGGGCCTATGAGCAGTTCTTC. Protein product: CATGGTSGRAYEQFF.

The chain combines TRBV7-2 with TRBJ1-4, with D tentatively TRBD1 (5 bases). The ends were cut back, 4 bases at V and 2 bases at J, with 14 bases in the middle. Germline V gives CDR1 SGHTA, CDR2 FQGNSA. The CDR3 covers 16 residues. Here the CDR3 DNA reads TGTGCCAGCAGCTCTCATCCCCCAGGGACTAATGAAAAACTGTTTTTT. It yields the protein CASSSHPPGTNEKLFF.